Listed below are T cell receptor beta chains from one sample, sequenced in a study of blood T cell repertoires in COVID-19. This table comes from immunoSEQ multiplex PCR, and its TCRdb copy is limited to in-frame clones, with some not included. The sample has some 250,000 clones, around 86% seen once; the top ten hold around 2.9%. Sequencing used peripheral blood. The origin of the receptors is a woman aged 55-70 years with active or convalescent COVID-19. CDR3s include the opening cysteine and the closing phenylalanine or tryptophan. D genes are given only for firm matches. Size is omitted from some rows. Given values are once, few, many or a class for expanded clones.

j_gene,abundance,len,v_gene,d_gene,CDR3nt,CDR3aa
TRBJ2-3,-,18,TRBV7-8,-,TGTGCCAGCAGCTTAAACCCCGCAGGGGGGAGACTAGGCACTACGCAGTATTTT,CASSLNPAGGRLGTTQYF
TRBJ1-2,-,14,TRBV7-3,TRBD1,TGTGCCAGCAGCTTACACGCGACAGGGGACGGCTACACCTTC,CASSLHATGDGYTF
TRBJ1-2,few,13,TRBV27,-,TGTGCCAGCAGTCAGACAGTCCTCTATGGCTACACCTTC,CASSQTVLYGYTF
TRBJ2-1,once,15,TRBV5-1,TRBD2,TGCGCCAGCAGCTTGAGGGTAGCGGGGGCGGGTGAGCAGTTCTTC,CASSLRVAGAGEQFF
TRBJ1-1,-,13,TRBV10-3,TRBD1,TGTGCCGCGGACAGGGGCCTGAACACTGAAGCTTTCTTT,CAADRGLNTEAFF
TRBJ1-2,-,15,TRBV19,TRBD1,TGTGCCAGTAGTATTCCAGGGGGGATCCTCTATGGCTACACCTTC,CASSIPGGILYGYTF
TRBJ1-2,-,13,TRBV3-1/TRBV3-2,TRBD1,TGTGCCACCTACAGGGGGCAGGGGCATGGCTACACCTTC,CATYRGQGHGYTF
TRBJ1-5,few,19,TRBV15,-,TGTGCCACCAGCAGAGATGGCAGGGGTGGGGGTAAAGGCAATCAGCCCCAGCATTTT,CATSRDGRGGGKGNQPQHF
TRBJ2-7,once,14,TRBV19,-,TGTGCCAGTAGTACAGGGTTGGGCTCCTACGAGCAGTACTTC,CASSTGLGSYEQYF
TRBJ1-5,few,13,TRBV18,TRBD1,TGTGCCAGCTCACAGAGACAGGGTCAGCCCCAGCATTTT,CASSQRQGQPQHF
TRBJ2-7,-,15,TRBV9,TRBD1,TGTGCCAGCAGCGTAGCGGGGACAGGGAGGTGGGAGCAGTACTTC,CASSVAGTGRWEQYF
TRBJ2-7,-,13,TRBV5-6,-,TGTGCCAGCAGCTTGGAGAGGTCAAACGAGCAGTACTTC,CASSLERSNEQYF
TRBJ2-1,-,15,TRBV15,-,TGTGCCACCAGTAACGAGGGTCTAGGTTACAATGAGCAGTTCTTC,CATSNEGLGYNEQFF
TRBJ1-2,-,12,TRBV28,-,TGTGCCAGCAGTTTACCTTATCGGGGCTACACCTTC,CASSLPYRGYTF
TRBJ1-2,-,14,TRBV27,-,TGTGCCAGCAGTTTAAGACAGTCAAACTATGGCTACACCTTC,CASSLRQSNYGYTF
TRBJ2-7,-,18,TRBV6-1,TRBD1,TGTGCCAGCAGTGTTAAAGGACAGGGTCGTTCGGGGAGGTACGAGCAGTACTTC,CASSVKGQGRSGRYEQYF
TRBJ2-7,-,15,TRBV18,TRBD1,TGTGCCAGCTCACCAGGAGACAGGGACATCTACGAGCAGTACTTC,CASSPGDRDIYEQYF
TRBJ2-7,-,14,TRBV11-2,TRBD2,TGTGCCAGCAGCTTAAGCGGGGGGGCCTACGAGCAGTACTTC,CASSLSGGAYEQYF
TRBJ1-6,once,17,TRBV5-1,TRBD1,TGCGCCAGCAGCTTGCGGGGACAGGGGGCCAATAATTCACCCCTCCACTTT,CASSLRGQGANNSPLHF
TRBJ2-7,-,15,TRBV6-5,-,TGTGCCAGCAGGTCCCCAGGAACAGGGATATACGAGCAGTACTTC,CASRSPGTGIYEQYF
TRBJ2-5,once,14,TRBV7-9,-,TGTGCCAGCAGCCCACGGGACTCGCAGGAGACCCAGTACTTC,CASSPRDSQETQYF
TRBJ1-2,once,14,TRBV10-3,-,TGTGCCATCAGTACAGGGCCTCCTGGGGATGGCTACACCTTC,CAISTGPPGDGYTF
TRBJ2-1,-,16,TRBV10-3,TRBD2,TGTGCCATCAGTGTGGGGGGGTTTTTTTCCTACAATGAGCAGTTCTTC,CAISVGGFFSYNEQFF
TRBJ1-4,-,17,TRBV19,-,TGTGCCAGTAGTATTTGGGGGGATGGCGCCACTAATGAAAAACTGTTTTTT,CASSIWGDGATNEKLFF
TRBJ2-6,-,15,TRBV6-5,-,TGTGCCAGCAGGGTGTACGGGTCTGGGGCCAACGTCCTGACTTTC,CASRVYGSGANVLTF
TRBJ1-1,-,14,TRBV15,-,TGTGCCACCAGCAGAGTGACAGGGAACACTGAAGCTTTCTTT,CATSRVTGNTEAFF
TRBJ2-3,-,13,TRBV5-1,-,TGCGCCAGCAGCTTAGAAGAGGCAGATACGCAGTATTTT,CASSLEEADTQYF
TRBJ1-2,-,13,TRBV6-5,TRBD1,TGTGCCGGGCGCTCGGGACAGTACTATGGCTACACCTTC,CAGRSGQYYGYTF
TRBJ2-7,-,12,TRBV15,-,TGTGCCACCAGCGGATCCGGGTACGAGCAGTACTTC,CATSGSGYEQYF
TRBJ1-4,-,15,TRBV2,-,TGTGCCAGCAGTGGACTTATGAGGTCTAATGAAAAACTGTTTTTT,CASSGLMRSNEKLFF
TRBJ1-1,-,15,TRBV6-4,TRBD1,TGTGCCAGCAGTGGCCGGGACAGGGGCCTGAGATCAGCTTTCTTT,CASSGRDRGLRSAFF
TRBJ2-2,-,14,TRBV7-9,-,TGTGCCAGCAGCTTATTACAGAACACCGGGGAGCTGTTTTTT,CASSLLQNTGELFF
TRBJ1-6,-,15,TRBV2,TRBD1,TGTGCCAGCAGGCCGGGCAGGGGGCAAATTTCACCCCTCCACTTT,CASRPGRGQISPLHF
TRBJ1-1,-,14,TRBV3-1/TRBV3-2,-,TGTGCCAGCAGCCTGGGGGGACCGAACACTGAAGCTTTCTTT,CASSLGGPNTEAFF
TRBJ1-4,-,13,TRBV28,TRBD1,TGTGCCAGCTTACTACAGGGGGTGAAAAAACTGTTTTTT,CASLLQGVKKLFF
TRBJ1-1,-,16,TRBV19,TRBD1,TGTGCCAGTAGCCTCTGGCGGGACAGGCCAAACACTGAAGCTTTCTTT,CASSLWRDRPNTEAFF
TRBJ2-1,-,13,TRBV27,-,TGTGCCAGCAGTTTAAACTCTTACAATGAGCAGTTCTTC,CASSLNSYNEQFF
TRBJ1-2,-,13,TRBV2,TRBD1,TGTGCCAGCAGGAGGGACAGGGGAGCTGGCTACACCTTC,CASRRDRGAGYTF
TRBJ2-5,-,14,TRBV7-2,-,TGTGCCAGCAGCTTCAATACAGGTGGGGAGACCCAGTACTTC,CASSFNTGGETQYF
TRBJ1-4,-,16,TRBV7-6,TRBD1,TGTGCCAGCAGCGCCGGGACAGGGGGCCCCAATGAAAAACTGTTTTTT,CASSAGTGGPNEKLFF
TRBJ1-6,-,15,TRBV7-3,-,TGTGCCAGCAGCTTAACAGTGGGGCCCAATTCACCCCTCCACTTT,CASSLTVGPNSPLHF
TRBJ1-1,-,15,TRBV7-7,-,TGTGCTAGCAGCCCCCTACCGGGAGAGGGGACTGAAGCTTTCTTT,CASSPLPGEGTEAFF
TRBJ2-5,-,15,TRBV5-1,-,TGCGCCAGCAGCCGGATAGACACGTACCAAGAGACCCAGTACTTC,CASSRIDTYQETQYF
TRBJ1-1,-,15,TRBV15,-,TGTGCCACCAGCAGAGATCGAACGGTGAACACTGAAGCTTTCTTT,CATSRDRTVNTEAFF
TRBJ1-3,-,16,TRBV6-5,-,TGTGCCAGCAGTTACGGACAGCCAAGGGCCGGAAACACCATATATTTT,CASSYGQPRAGNTIYF
TRBJ1-1,-,13,TRBV5-1,TRBD1,TGCGCCAGCAGCCGACAGGGAGAAGCTGAAGCTTTCTTT,CASSRQGEAEAFF
TRBJ2-3,-,16,TRBV4-1,TRBD2,TGCGCCAGCAGCCCCTTTAGCGGGGGGGCGAAAGATACGCAGTATTTT,CASSPFSGGAKDTQYF
TRBJ2-7,once,17,TRBV7-8,TRBD1,TGTGCCAGCAGCTTAGCAGTATCCGGACAGGAGACCTACGAGCAGTACTTC,CASSLAVSGQETYEQYF
TRBJ1-5,-,13,TRBV27,-,TGTGCCAGCAGTGAACAGGGTATTCAGCCCCAGCATTTT,CASSEQGIQPQHF
TRBJ1-2,-,14,TRBV15,TRBD1,TGTGCCACCAGCAGGACAGGGACCATCTATGGCTACACCTTC,CATSRTGTIYGYTF
TRBJ1-2,-,14,TRBV6-5,TRBD1,TGTGCCAGCAGTTGGGCAGGGGGATCAAGGGGCTACACCTTC,CASSWAGGSRGYTF
TRBJ2-1,-,15,TRBV6-5,TRBD1,TGTGCCAGCAGTTACTCCGGGGACAGCTACAATGAGCAGTTCTTC,CASSYSGDSYNEQFF
TRBJ2-1,-,14,TRBV7-9,-,TGTGCCAGCAGTGGTAGGGGGGGCTCGAATGAGCAGTTCTTC,CASSGRGGSNEQFF
TRBJ1-3,-,16,TRBV4-3,-,TGCGCCAGCAGCCAAGGCTCCGGGGATGCTGGAAACACCATATATTTT,CASSQGSGDAGNTIYF
TRBJ2-1,-,16,TRBV7-6,TRBD1,TGTGCCAGCAGCTTGGATCCCGGGACAGGGAACAATGAGCAGTTCTTC,CASSLDPGTGNNEQFF
TRBJ2-5,-,14,TRBV4-1,TRBD1,TGCGCCAGCAGCCCCCGGACAGGGGAAGAGACCCAGTACTTC,CASSPRTGEETQYF
TRBJ1-4,-,15,TRBV14,-,TGTGCCAGCAGCCAAATCGACAGCGTCTTAGGTAAACTGTTTTTT,CASSQIDSVLGKLFF
TRBJ2-1,once,16,TRBV7-9,TRBD1,TGTGCCAGCAGCTTACCCGGGACAGGGGGGCTCGGAGAGCAGTTCTTC,CASSLPGTGGLGEQFF
TRBJ1-5,-,15,TRBV5-6,-,TGTGCCAGCAGCTTGGGTGTATTGGGCGGGCAGCCCCAGCATTTT,CASSLGVLGGQPQHF